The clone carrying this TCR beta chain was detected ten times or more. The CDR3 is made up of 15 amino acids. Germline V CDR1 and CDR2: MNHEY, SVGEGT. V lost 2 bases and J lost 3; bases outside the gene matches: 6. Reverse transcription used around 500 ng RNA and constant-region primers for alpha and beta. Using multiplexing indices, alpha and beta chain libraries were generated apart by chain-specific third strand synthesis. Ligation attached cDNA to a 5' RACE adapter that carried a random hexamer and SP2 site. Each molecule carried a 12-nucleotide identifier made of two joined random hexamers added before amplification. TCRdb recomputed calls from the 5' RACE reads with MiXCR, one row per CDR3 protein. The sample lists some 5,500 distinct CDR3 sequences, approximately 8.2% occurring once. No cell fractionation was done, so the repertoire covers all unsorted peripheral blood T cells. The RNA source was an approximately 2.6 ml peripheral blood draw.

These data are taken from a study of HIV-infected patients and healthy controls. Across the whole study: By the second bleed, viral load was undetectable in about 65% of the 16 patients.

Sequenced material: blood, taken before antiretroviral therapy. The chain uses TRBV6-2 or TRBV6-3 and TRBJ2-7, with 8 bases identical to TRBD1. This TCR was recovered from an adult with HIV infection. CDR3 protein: CASSYTLGQGYEQYF. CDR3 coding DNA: TGTGCCAGCAGTTACACCCTTGGACAGGGCTACGAGCAGTACTTC.